Sequencing of this T cell receptor beta chain was carried out in a study of control samples from healthy donors and cancer patients. This clone was picked up a small number of times. TCRdb keeps only in-frame clones here, not all; method: immunoSEQ multiplex PCR. Found here are 160,000 or so clones, approximately 90% of them singletons; the top ten hold about 0.64%. The germline V gene encodes CDR1 SGHAT and CDR2 FQNNGV. The V end was cut by 6 bases, the J end by 1 base, with 16 bases between. The CDR3 length is 16 residues. Sample: blood. The clonotype originates from a woman aged 25 to 39 in good health. The chain combines TRBV11-2 with TRBJ1-5; TRBD1 might be the D (6 bases). CDR3 nucleotides: TGTGCCAGCAGTTCCGGGATGGGGACAAGCAATCAGCCCCAGCATTTT. Its translation: CASSSGMGTSNQPQHF. The full variable domain, in which reference TRBV11-2 and TRBJ1-5 provide the parts outside the CDR3, is EAGVAQSPRYKIIEKRQSVAFWCNPISGHATLYWYQQILGQGPKLLIQFQNNGVVDDSQLPKDRFSAERLKGVDSTLKIQPAKLEDSAVYLCASSSGMGTSNQPQHFGDGTRLSIL.